The clone carrying this T cell receptor beta chain was counted between two and nine times. Its antigen remains unidentified. Time point given: longitudinal time-point 3. 2 million PBMCs stored at -80 C were the source of the unsorted libraries. V was pared by 2 bases and J by 5 bases, with 12 bases between. The CDR3 is 14 residues long. Germline CDR1 reads ENHRY; CDR2 reads SYGVKD. This sample was included in a study of neurological immune-mediated disorders. Findings and limits, study-wide: CDR3 amino acid sequences of expanded clones were not shared across subjects, a result suggesting private repertoires in all groups.

TCRdb processed the 5' RACE reads anew with MiXCR; each CDR3 protein has one entry. This sample yields 93,000 or so distinct CDR3 sequences, of which 11% are seen a single time; around 3.1% belongs to the top ten. The clonotype comes from a female donor with HTLV-1-associated myelopathy (HAM/TSP). Sequencing input: PBMCs. The J gene is TRBJ2-5, the V gene TRBV10-3; no reliable D call. Here the CDR3 reads CAISEPGSLETQYF. In DNA, the CDR3 is TGTGCCATCAGTGAGCCCGGGTCACTCGAGACCCAGTACTTC.